This TCR beta chain was obtained from a study of PD-1 blockade in classical Hodgkin lymphoma. Whole-study results and caveats: Prior therapy or disease activity may underlie the repertoire differences, whose causes remain undefined. Before treatment, complete responders showed about the same diversity as newly diagnosed patients.

The table lists this clone with a count of one. Its antigen is currently unknown. All patients relapsed after autologous stem cell transplantation, and brentuximab vedotin exposure varied. When best responses were assessed, they were complete response, partial response or progressive disease. Measured with immunoSEQ multiplex PCR; TCRdb has only the in-frame clones, and not every one. The repertoire holds 50,000 to 75,000 clones, with roughly nine tenths as singletons. V was clipped by 5 bases and J by 0 bases, with 17 bases between them. Germline CDR1 MNHEY, CDR2 SMNVEV (reference sequence). The CDR3 has 17 amino acids.

The receptor was isolated from a human donor with classical Hodgkin lymphoma. The V gene is TRBV27, the J gene TRBJ2-1; D tentatively fits TRBD1 or TRBD2 (5 bases each). The sample was peripheral blood mononuclear cells (PBMCs), taken at baseline. CDR3 DNA: TGTGCCAGCAGTCAAATTGTGAGGGGTGGCTCCTACAATGAGCAGTTCTTC. It encodes CASSQIVRGGSYNEQFF.